This T cell receptor (beta chain) was sequenced in a study of blood T cell repertoires in COVID-19. Study-level background: Samples taken during acute and convalescent COVID-19 were collected in the United States, Italy and Spain.

The authors' processing: Estimated nucleated cell counts came from reference gene primer amplification. Here immunoSEQ multiplex PCR was the method, and the copy in TCRdb shows in-frame clones only, minus some. The D gene and trimming were derived from the DNA, and the V and J assignments and clone size from that table. Of a few hundred thousand clones listed, roughly 87% are singletons. The sample taken for sequencing was peripheral blood. This clonotype was obtained from a middle-aged man with active or convalescent COVID-19.

CDR3 sequence reads: CASSFDRPGNQPQHF. The CDR3, as DNA: TGTGCCAGCAGTTTTGACAGGCCGGGCAATCAGCCCCAGCATTTT. The genes are TRBV2 and TRBJ1-5; tentatively, D is TRBD1 (6 bases). Germline V gives CDR1 SNHLY, CDR2 FYNNEI. V lost 5 bases, J lost 2 bases, and 13 bases lay in between. The CDR3 totals 15 residues.